The clone carrying this TCR beta chain has more than one count but fewer than ten. Its target is not known. This specimen comes from a study of blood T cells in healthy people across ages. Extraction yielded at least 5 micrograms of total RNA per sample. Germline assignment: CDR1 MNHNY and CDR2 SVGAGI (reference sequence). The CDR3 totals 16 residues. Trimming shortened V by 4 bases and J by 0 bases, and 12 bases separated the two germline ends. Study results and limitations: Strong correlation was found linking TCR beta diversity to naive T cell percentage.

A sample-barcoded 5' primer and a J-beta primer mix were used in a second PCR of roughly 6 to 11 cycles. Via MiXCR, TCRdb re-called the 5' RACE reads, giving one row per CDR3 protein. The sample lists 1.8 million or so distinct CDR3 sequences; 30% to 40% were seen once. Sample: blood. V is TRBV6-6 and J is TRBJ1-4, with TRBD1 as a possible D gene (6 bases). The TCR sequence derives from a human donor in good health. CDR3 sequence reads: CASSFQTGPTNEKLFF. The CDR3 DNA sequence: TGTGCCAGCAGTTTCCAGACAGGACCAACTAATGAAAAACTGTTTTTT.